These 15 T cell receptor beta chains were sequenced from one sample in a study of STAT5B mutations in CD4+ large granular lymphocyte leukemia. Measured with immunoSEQ multiplex PCR; TCRdb has only the in-frame clones, and not every one. Among around 33,000 clones listed, approximately 89% were seen once. The source material was CD4+ T cells from blood buffy coats. Receptor source: a human donor in good health.

The V and J genes are TRBV11-1 and TRBJ2-7, with TRBD2 matching 12 bases. V lost 5 bases, J lost 8 bases, and 10 bases stayed unmatched. CDR3 length equals 15 residues. Germline V gene data show CDR1 as SGHAT and CDR2 as FQDESV (reference sequence). The CDR3 loop reads CASSRRETSGGQQYF. CDR3 DNA: TGTGCCAGCAGCCGCCGAGAGACTAGCGGGGGTCAGCAGTACTTC.

This chain uses TRBV7-3 with TRBJ1-1; 7 bases agree with TRBD1. Germline V CDR1 and CDR2: SGHTA, FQGTGA. CDR3 size: 13 residues. The J segment lost 1 base and the V segment lost 5 bases, leaving 1 base of the junction unmatched. The CDR3 nucleotides are TGTGCCAGCAGCCGACAGGGGAACACTGAAGCTTTCTTT. As protein: CASSRQGNTEAFF.

V usage is TRBV4-2 and J usage is TRBJ2-2, with D unresolved. V lost 3 bases and J 6 bases, leaving 8 bases between the germline ends. In germline, CDR1 is LGHNA, CDR2 YNFKEQ. CDR3 length: 13 residues. The chain's CDR3 is CASSQEGPGELFF. Written as DNA, the CDR3 is TGTGCCAGCAGCCAGGAAGGGCCCGGGGAGCTGTTTTTT.

J is TRBJ1-5 and V is TRBV6-1, with D uncertain. This CDR3 comprises 17 residues. The V gene's germline CDR1 is MNHNS and CDR2 SASEGT. Trimming took off 2 bases at V and 12 bases at J, with 26 bases between the two ends. CDR3 sequence reads: CASSEISSGERSRVQHF. DNA of the CDR3: TGTGCCAGCAGTGAAATATCCTCCGGGGAACGATCAAGGGTCCAGCATTTT.

The chain combines TRBV9 with TRBJ2-6, with D hard to call. The ends were cut back, 2 bases at V and 0 bases at J, with 3 bases in the middle. The CDR3 covers 14 residues. Looked up from germline, CDR1 is SGDLS and CDR2 is YYNGEE. The CDR3 protein is CASSVISGANVLTF. CDR3 DNA sequence: TGTGCCAGCAGCGTTATCTCTGGGGCCAACGTCCTGACTTTC.

This chain connects TRBV10-2 to TRBJ2-5; the D is unclear. V lost 8 bases and J lost 5, with 6 bases in between. There are 10 residues in the CDR3. The germline CDR1 and CDR2 sequences are WSHSY and SAAADI. The CDR3 nucleotides read TGCGCCAGCCTTGGGGAGACCCAGTACTTC. It specifies CASLGETQYF.

This clone has more than one count but fewer than ten. This chain links TRBV18 with TRBJ1-2; D is unclear. The CDR3 loop spans 17 amino acids. Germline V CDR1 and CDR2: KGHSH, LQKENI. V dropped 3 bases and J dropped 0 bases, with 17 bases sitting between them. The CDR3 is CASSPPLGGRTNYGYTF. The DNA for the CDR3 is TGTGCCAGCTCACCCCCCTTGGGAGGCCGCACTAACTATGGCTACACCTTC.

The rearrangement joins TRBV7-8 to TRBJ2-7; perhaps TRBD2 as D (7 bases). Deletions cut 5 bases from V and 5 bases from J, with 16 bases between. The CDR3 is 14 amino acids. CDR1 and CDR2 (germline): SGHVS, FQNEAQ. DNA of the CDR3: TGTGCCAGCAGCGGGGAGGGGGAGTGGAACGAGCAGTACTTC. This codes for CASSGEGEWNEQYF. Supplemented by reference TRBV7-8 and TRBJ2-7, the full variable domain reads GAGVSQSPRYKVAKRGQDVALRCDPISGHVSLFWYQQALGQGPEFLTYFQNEAQLDKSGLPSDRFFAERPEGSVSTLKIQRTQQEDSAVYLCASSGEGEWNEQYFGPGTRLTVT.

The rearrangement joins TRBV18 to TRBJ2-5; D not certain. The CDR3 has 13 amino acids. Looked up from germline, CDR1 is KGHSH and CDR2 is LQKENI. V gave up 3 bases and J gave up 2 bases, with 7 bases separating them. CDR3 nucleotides: TGTGCCAGCTCACCTATGCTGCAAGAGACCCAGTACTTC. Its translation: CASSPMLQETQYF.

This clone turned up a few times. The chain has TRBV5-6 and TRBJ2-7, with a possible D match to TRBD2 (7 bases). V was pared by 0 bases and J by 7 bases, with 17 bases between. Germline V gene sequence: CDR1 SGHDT, CDR2 YYEEEE. The CDR3 is 15 residues long. CDR3 in DNA: TGTGCCAGCAGCTTGGATGGCGGGGGCCGGAGAGAGCAGTACTTC. Amino acids: CASSLDGGGRREQYF.

This clone is a singleton in its sample. The chain joins TRBV7-6 to TRBJ2-1, with 7 bases that match TRBD2. The CDR3 consists of 15 residues. With 5 bases clipped from V and 4 bases from J, the junction kept 8 bases outside the gene matches. In germline, CDR1 is SGHVS, CDR2 FNYEAQ. The CDR3: CASSPPRAGYNEQFF. The CDR3 nucleotides read TGTGCCAGCAGCCCCCCTCGAGCGGGGTACAATGAGCAGTTCTTC.

J is TRBJ1-4 and V is TRBV11-1, with 7 bases matching TRBD1. The CDR3 length is 13 residues. Trimming at V came to 5 bases and at J to 8 bases, leaving 5 bases not matched to a gene. Germline lookup yields CDR1 SGHAT and CDR2 FQDESV (reference sequence). CDR3 nucleotides: TGTGCCAGCAGCCTTGGGACAGCGGAAAAACTGTTTTTT. Its translation: CASSLGTAEKLFF.

This chain connects TRBV19 to TRBJ2-3, with D uncertain. V lost 8 bases and J 4 bases, leaving 19 bases between the germline ends. The CDR3 totals 15 residues. The germline CDR1 and CDR2 sequences are LNHDA and SQIVND (reference sequence). The CDR3 reads CASGRGTSLADTQYF. The CDR3, as DNA: TGTGCCAGTGGGCGCGGCACTTCCCTGGCAGATACGCAGTATTTT.

The V and J genes are TRBV7-9 and TRBJ2-3; D gene unclear. V lost 5 bases to trimming and J lost 0 bases, with 3 bases between them. This CDR3 has 12 amino acids. Germline-derived CDR1 and CDR2 are SEHNR and FQNEAQ (reference sequence). The CDR3 DNA reads TGTGCCAGCAGCCCTAGCACAGATACGCAGTATTTT. Translating it yields CASSPSTDTQYF.

The chain joins TRBV7-3 to TRBJ1-2; 8 bases match TRBD1. Germline V gives CDR1 SGHTA, CDR2 FQGTGA. The CDR3 is made up of 15 amino acids. J gave up 3 bases and V 1 base, and 4 bases lay outside the gene matches. The CDR3 loop is CASSLRAGGDYGYTF. The CDR3 DNA follows: TGTGCCAGCAGCTTAAGAGCAGGGGGCGACTATGGCTACACCTTC.